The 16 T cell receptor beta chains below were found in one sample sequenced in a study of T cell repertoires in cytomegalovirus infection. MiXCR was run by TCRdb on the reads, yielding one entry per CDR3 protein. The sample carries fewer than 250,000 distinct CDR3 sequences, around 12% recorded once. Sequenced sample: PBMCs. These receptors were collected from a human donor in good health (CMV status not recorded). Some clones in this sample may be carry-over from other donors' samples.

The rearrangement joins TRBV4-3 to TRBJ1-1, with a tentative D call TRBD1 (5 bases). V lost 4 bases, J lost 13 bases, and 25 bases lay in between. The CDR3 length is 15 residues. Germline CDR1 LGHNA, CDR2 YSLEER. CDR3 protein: CASSPSIQGTGWVFF. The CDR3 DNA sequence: TGCGCCAGCAGCCCGTCAATCCAGGGTACCGGTTGGGTTTTCTTT.

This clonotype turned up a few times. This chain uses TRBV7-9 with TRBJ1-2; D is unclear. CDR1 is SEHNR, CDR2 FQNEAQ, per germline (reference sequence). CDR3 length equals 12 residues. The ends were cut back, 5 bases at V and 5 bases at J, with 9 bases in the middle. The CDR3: CASSPHGYGYTF. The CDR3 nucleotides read TGTGCCAGCAGCCCACACGGGTATGGCTACACCTTC.

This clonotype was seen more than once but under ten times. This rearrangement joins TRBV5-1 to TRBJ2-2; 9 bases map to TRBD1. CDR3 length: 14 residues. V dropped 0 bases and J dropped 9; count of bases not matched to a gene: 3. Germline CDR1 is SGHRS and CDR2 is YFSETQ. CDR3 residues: CASSLGDRARELFF. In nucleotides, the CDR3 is TGCGCCAGCAGCTTGGGGGACAGGGCCAGGGAGCTGTTTTTT.

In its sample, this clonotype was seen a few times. For the CDR3, the DNA is TGTGCCAGCAGGCGGGGGGGCTCCTACAATGAGCAGTTCTTC. Amino acid sequence: CASRRGGSYNEQFF. V usage is TRBV6-2 or TRBV6-3 and J usage is TRBJ2-1, with 9 bases aligning to TRBD2. Germline V gene lookup returns CDR1 MNHEY and CDR2 SVGEGT. Trimming cost V 6 bases and J 0 bases; bases outside gene matches: 0. The CDR3 contains 14 residues.

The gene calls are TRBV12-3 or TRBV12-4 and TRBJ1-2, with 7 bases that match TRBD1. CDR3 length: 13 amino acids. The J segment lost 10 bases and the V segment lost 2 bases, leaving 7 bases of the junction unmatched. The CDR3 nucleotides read TGTGCCAGCAGTTTATCCCGGGACAGCCTCTACACCTTC. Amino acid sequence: CASSLSRDSLYTF.

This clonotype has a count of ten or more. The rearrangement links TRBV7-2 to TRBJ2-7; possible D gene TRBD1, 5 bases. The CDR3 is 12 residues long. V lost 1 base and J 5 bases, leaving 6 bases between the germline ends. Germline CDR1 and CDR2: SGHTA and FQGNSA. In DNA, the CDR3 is TGTGCCAGCAGCTTAGAAGGGGACGAGCAGTACTTC. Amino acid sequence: CASSLEGDEQYF. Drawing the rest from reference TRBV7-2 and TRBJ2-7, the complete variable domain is GAGVSQSPSNKVTEKGKDVELRCDPISGHTALYWYRQSLGQGLEFLIYFQGNSAPDKSGLPSDRFSAERTGGSVSTLTIQRTQQEDSAVYLCASSLEGDEQYFGPGTRLTVT.

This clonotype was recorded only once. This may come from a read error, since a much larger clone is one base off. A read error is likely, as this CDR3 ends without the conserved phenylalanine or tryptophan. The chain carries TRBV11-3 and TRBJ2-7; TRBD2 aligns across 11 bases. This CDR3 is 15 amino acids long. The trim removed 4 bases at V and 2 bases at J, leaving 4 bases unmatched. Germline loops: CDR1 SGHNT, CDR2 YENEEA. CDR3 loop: CASSSTSGVTYEQYS. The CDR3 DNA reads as TGTGCCAGCAGCTCGACTAGCGGGGTAACCTACGAGCAGTACTCC.

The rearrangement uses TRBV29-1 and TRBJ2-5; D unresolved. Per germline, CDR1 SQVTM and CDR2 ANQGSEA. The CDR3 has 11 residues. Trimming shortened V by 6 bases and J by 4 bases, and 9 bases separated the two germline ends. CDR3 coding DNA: TGCAGCGTGCCCTATTCAGAGACCCAGTACTTC. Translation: CSVPYSETQYF.

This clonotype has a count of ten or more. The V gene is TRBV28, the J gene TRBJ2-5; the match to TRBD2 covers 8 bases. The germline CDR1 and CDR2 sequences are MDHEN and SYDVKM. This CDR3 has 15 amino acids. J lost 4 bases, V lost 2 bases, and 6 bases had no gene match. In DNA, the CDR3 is TGTGCCAGCAGTTTAGAGGGACTAGTTGTAGAGACCCAGTACTTC. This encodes CASSLEGLVVETQYF.

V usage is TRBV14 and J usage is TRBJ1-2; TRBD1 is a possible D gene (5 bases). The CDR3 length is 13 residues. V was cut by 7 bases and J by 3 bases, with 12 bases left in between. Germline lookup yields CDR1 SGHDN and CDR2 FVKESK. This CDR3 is CASTRSGDYGYTF. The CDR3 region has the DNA TGTGCCAGCACCCGTTCGGGGGACTATGGCTACACCTTC.

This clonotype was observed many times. The CDR3 DNA is TGTGCCAGCAGAGAGTCAGGGGGGGACACTGAAGCTTTCTTT. Translated, it gives CASRESGGDTEAFF. V usage is TRBV6-1 and J usage is TRBJ1-1; 7 bases map to TRBD1. The ends lost 6 bases at V and 3 bases at J; junction bases unmatched: 7. CDR1 and CDR2 from the germline V gene are MNHNS and SASEGT. This CDR3 is 14 amino acids long.

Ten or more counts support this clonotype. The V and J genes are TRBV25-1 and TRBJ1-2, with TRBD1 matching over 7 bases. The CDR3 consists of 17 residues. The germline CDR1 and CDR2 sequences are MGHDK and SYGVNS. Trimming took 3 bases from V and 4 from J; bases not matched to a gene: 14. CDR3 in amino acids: CASSDPKQGSRSYGYTF. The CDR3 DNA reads TGTGCCAGCAGTGACCCGAAACAGGGGTCGAGGTCCTATGGCTACACCTTC.

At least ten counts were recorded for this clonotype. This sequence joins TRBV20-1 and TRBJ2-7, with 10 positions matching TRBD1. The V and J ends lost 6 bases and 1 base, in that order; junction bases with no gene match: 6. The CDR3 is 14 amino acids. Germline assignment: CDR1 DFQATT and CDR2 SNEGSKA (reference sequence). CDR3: CSALDRGASYEQYF. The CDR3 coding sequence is TGCAGTGCGCTGGACAGGGGGGCGTCCTACGAGCAGTACTTC.

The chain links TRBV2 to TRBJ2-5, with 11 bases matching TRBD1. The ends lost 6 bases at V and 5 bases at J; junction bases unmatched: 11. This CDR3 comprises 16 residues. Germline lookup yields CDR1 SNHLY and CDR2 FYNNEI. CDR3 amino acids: CASRPPGTGGNETQYF. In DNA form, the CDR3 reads TGTGCCAGCAGGCCCCCCGGGACAGGGGGAAACGAGACCCAGTACTTC.

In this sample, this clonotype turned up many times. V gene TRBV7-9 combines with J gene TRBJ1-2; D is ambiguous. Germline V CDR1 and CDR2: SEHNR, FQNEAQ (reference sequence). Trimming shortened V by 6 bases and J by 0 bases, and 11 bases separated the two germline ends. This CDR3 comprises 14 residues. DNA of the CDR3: TGTGCCAGCAGTGGACCTGGGGCTAACTATGGCTACACCTTC. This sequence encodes CASSGPGANYGYTF.

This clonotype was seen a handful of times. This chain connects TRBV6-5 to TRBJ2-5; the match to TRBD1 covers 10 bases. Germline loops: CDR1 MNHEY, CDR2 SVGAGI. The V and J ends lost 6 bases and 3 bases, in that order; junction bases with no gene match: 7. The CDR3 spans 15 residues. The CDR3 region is CASRPIGTGEETQYF. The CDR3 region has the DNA TGTGCCAGCAGACCCATAGGGACAGGGGAAGAGACCCAGTACTTC.